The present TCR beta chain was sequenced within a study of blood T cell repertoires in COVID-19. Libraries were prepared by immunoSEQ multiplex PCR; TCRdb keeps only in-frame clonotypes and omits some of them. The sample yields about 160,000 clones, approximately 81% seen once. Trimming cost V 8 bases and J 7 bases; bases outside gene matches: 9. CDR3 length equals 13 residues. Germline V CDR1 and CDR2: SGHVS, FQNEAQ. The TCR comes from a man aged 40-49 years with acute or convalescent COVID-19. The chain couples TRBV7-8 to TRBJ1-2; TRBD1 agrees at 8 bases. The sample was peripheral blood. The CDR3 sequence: CASSSTGAVGYTF. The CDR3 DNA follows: TGTGCCAGCTCCTCGACAGGGGCAGTTGGCTACACCTTC. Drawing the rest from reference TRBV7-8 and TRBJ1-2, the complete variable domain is GAGVSQSPRYKVAKRGQDVALRCDPISGHVSLFWYQQALGQGPEFLTYFQNEAQLDKSGLPSDRFFAERPEGSVSTLKIQRTQQEDSAVYLCASSSTGAVGYTFGSGTRLTVV.